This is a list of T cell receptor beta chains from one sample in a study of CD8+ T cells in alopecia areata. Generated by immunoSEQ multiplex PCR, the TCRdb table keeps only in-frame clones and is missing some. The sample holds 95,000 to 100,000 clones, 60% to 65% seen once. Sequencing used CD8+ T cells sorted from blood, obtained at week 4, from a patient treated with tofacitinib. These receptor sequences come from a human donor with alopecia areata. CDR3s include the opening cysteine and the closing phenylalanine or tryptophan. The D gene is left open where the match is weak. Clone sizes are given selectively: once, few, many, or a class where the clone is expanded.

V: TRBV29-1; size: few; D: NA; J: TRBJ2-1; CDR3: CSVILGARYNEQFF; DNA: TGCAGCGTCATCTTGGGCGCCCGTTACAATGAGCAGTTCTTC
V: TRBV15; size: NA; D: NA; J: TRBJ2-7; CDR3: CATSRERSVTYEQYF; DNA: TGTGCCACCAGCAGAGAGCGGTCGGTCACCTACGAGCAGTACTTC
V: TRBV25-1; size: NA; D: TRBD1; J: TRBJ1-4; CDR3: CASSDPGTGYEKLFF; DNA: TGTGCCAGCAGTGATCCCGGGACAGGTTATGAAAAACTGTTTTTT
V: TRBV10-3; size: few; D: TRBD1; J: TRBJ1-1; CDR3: CAIGPGQKPGAFF; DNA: TGTGCCATCGGACCGGGACAGAAGCCTGGGGCTTTCTTT
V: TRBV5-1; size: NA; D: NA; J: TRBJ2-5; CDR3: CASSDGSLPETQYF; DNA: TGCGCCAGCAGTGACGGATCCCTTCCCGAGACCCAGTACTTC
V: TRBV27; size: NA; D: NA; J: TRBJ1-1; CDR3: CASSSGRNTEAFF; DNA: TGTGCCAGCAGCTCTGGACGGAACACTGAAGCTTTCTTT
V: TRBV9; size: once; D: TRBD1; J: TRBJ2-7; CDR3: CASSLEGQGYEQYF; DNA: TGTGCCAGCAGCCTCGAGGGACAGGGCTACGAGCAGTACTTC
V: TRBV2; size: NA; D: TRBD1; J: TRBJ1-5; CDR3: CASGRTGDSNQPQHF; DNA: TGTGCCAGCGGACGGACAGGGGATAGCAATCAGCCCCAGCATTTT
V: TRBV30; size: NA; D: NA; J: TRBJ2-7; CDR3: CAWMSTISSSYEQYF; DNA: TGTGCCTGGATGAGCACCATTTCGTCCTCCTACGAGCAGTACTTC
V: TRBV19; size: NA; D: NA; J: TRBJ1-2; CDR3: CASSISPGHPLGYTF; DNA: TGTGCCAGTAGTATCTCCCCGGGACACCCTCTGGGCTACACCTTC
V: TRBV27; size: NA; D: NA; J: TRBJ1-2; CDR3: CASSDGIGYGYTF; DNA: TGTGCCAGCAGCGACGGAATAGGCTATGGCTACACCTTC
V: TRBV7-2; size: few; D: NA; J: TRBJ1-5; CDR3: CASSLGGRQPQHF; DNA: TGTGCCAGCAGCTTAGGGGGACGCCAGCCCCAGCATTTT
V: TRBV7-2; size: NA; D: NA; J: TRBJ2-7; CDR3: CASSSAYEQYF; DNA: TGTGCCAGCAGCTCCGCCTACGAGCAGTACTTC
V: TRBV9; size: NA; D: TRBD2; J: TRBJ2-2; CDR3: CASSASGTSGTNTGELFF; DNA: TGTGCCAGCAGCGCCTCCGGGACTAGCGGGACGAACACCGGGGAGCTGTTTTTT
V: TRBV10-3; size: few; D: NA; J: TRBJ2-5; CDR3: CAISESKGTMEETQYF; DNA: TGTGCCATCAGTGAGTCAAAAGGTACAATGGAAGAGACCCAGTACTTC
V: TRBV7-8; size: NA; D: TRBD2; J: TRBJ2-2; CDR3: CASRLAGGPNTGELFF; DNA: TGTGCCAGCAGACTCGCGGGAGGACCCAACACCGGGGAGCTGTTTTTT
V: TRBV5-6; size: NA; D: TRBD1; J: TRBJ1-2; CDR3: CASSFVAGQGYYGYTF; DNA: TGTGCCAGCAGTTTCGTCGCGGGACAGGGATACTATGGCTACACCTTC
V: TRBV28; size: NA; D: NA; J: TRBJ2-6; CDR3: CASSWEYGANVLTF; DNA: TGTGCCAGCAGTTGGGAGTATGGGGCCAACGTCCTGACTTTC
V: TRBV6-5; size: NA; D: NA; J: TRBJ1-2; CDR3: CASSYSSGARDGYTF; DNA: TGTGCCAGCAGTTACTCGTCGGGGGCTCGGGATGGCTACACCTTC
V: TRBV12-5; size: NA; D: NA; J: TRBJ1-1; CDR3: CASMIRGANTEAFF; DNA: TGTGCTAGCATGATTCGGGGGGCGAACACTGAAGCTTTCTTT
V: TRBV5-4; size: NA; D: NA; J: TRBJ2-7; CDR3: CASSLAEGLGGYEQYF; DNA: TGTGCCAGCAGCTTGGCCGAAGGACTAGGGGGATACGAGCAGTACTTC
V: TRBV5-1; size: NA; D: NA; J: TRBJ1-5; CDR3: CASSLEPNQPQHF; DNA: TGCGCCAGCAGCTTGGAACCAAATCAGCCCCAGCATTTT
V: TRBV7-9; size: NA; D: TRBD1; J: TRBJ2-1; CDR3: CASSSGTGNYNEQFF; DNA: TGTGCCAGCAGCTCCGGGACAGGGAACTACAATGAGCAGTTCTTC
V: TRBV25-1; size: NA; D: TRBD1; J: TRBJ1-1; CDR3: CAGHDRVGTEAFF; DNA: TGTGCCGGACATGACAGGGTTGGCACTGAAGCTTTCTTT
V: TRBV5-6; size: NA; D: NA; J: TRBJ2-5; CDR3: CASDIRWDGHEETQYF; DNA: TGTGCCAGCGACATTAGATGGGACGGTCATGAAGAGACCCAGTACTTC
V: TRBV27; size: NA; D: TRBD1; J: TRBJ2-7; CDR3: CASSFRQGTYEQYF; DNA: TGTGCCAGCAGTTTTAGACAGGGGACCTACGAGCAGTACTTC
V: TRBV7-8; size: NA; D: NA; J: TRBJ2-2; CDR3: CASSLVAATGELFF; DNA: TGTGCCAGCAGCTTAGTAGCGGCCACCGGGGAGCTGTTTTTT
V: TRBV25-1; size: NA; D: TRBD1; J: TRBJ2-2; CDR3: CASSGTGDTGELFF; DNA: TGTGCCAGCAGTGGGACAGGGGACACCGGGGAGCTGTTTTTT
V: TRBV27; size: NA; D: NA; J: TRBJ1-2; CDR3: CAISGHGYTF; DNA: TGTGCCATCTCAGGGCATGGCTACACCTTC
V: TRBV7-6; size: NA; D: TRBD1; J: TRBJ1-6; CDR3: CASSLETGYDSPLHF; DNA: TGTGCCAGCAGCTTAGAGACAGGGTACGATTCACCCCTCCACTTT
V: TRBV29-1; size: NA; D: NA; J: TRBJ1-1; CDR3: CSVEEWKAGGTEAFF; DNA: TGCAGCGTTGAAGAATGGAAAGCGGGAGGGACTGAAGCTTTCTTT
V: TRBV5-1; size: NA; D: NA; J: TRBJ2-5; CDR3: CASSLVPSNQETQYF; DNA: TGCGCCAGCAGCTTGGTGCCGAGCAACCAAGAGACCCAGTACTTC
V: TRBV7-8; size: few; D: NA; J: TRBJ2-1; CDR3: CASSLMANSDEQFF; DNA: TGTGCCAGCAGCTTAATGGCTAACTCCGATGAGCAGTTCTTC
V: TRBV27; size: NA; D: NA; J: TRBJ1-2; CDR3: CASSLPVGGYTF; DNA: TGTGCCAGCAGTTTACCGGTCGGGGGCTACACCTTC
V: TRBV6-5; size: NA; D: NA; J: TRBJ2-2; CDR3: CASSERTGELFF; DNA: TGTGCCAGCAGCGAGAGAACCGGGGAGCTGTTTTTT
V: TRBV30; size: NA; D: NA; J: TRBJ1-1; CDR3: CAWSGTVNTEAFF; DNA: TGTGCCTGGAGTGGTACCGTAAACACTGAAGCTTTCTTT
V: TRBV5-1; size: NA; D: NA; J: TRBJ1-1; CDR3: CASSLGPSGGNTEAFF; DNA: TGCGCCAGCAGCTTGGGACCTTCCGGGGGGAACACTGAAGCTTTCTTT